The clone carrying this TCR beta chain was detected only a few times. The antigen remains unidentified. The sample is drawn from a study of blood T cells in healthy people across ages. General study findings and limits: Per million T cells, the diversity of TCR beta decreased roughly linearly as age advanced. Unsorted PBMC input precluded a conclusive naive versus antigen-experienced comparison.

With a J-beta primer mix and a sample-barcoded 5' primer, a second PCR ran 7 to 11 cycles. In TCRdb, the 5' RACE reads were re-called with MiXCR into one record per CDR3 protein. Of 550,000 to 700,000 distinct CDR3 sequences in the sample, 27% were seen once. The length of the CDR3 is 14 residues. Looked up from germline, CDR1 is SQVTM and CDR2 is ANQGSEA. J was trimmed by 2 bases and V by 3 bases; bases with no gene match: 5. The sequence was obtained from a woman aged 70 to 79 in good health. V and J are TRBV29-1 and TRBJ2-3, with 7 positions matching TRBD2. The sample comprised blood. Written as DNA, the CDR3 is TGCAGCGTTGAGGCGGGAGCGGTCACAGATACGCAGTATTTT. Amino acid sequence: CSVEAGAVTDTQYF.